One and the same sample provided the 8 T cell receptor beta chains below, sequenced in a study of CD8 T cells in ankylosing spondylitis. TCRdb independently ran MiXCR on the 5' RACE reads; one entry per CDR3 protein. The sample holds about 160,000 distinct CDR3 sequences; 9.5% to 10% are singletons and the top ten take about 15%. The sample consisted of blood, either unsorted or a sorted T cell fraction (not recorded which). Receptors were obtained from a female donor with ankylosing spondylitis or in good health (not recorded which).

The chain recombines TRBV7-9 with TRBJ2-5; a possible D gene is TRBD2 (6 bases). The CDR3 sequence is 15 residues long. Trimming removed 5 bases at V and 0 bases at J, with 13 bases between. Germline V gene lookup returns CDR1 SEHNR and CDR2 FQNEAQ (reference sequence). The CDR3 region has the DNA TGTGCCAGCAGCCCCGGGACTCACGACCAAGAGACCCAGTACTTC. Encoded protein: CASSPGTHDQETQYF.

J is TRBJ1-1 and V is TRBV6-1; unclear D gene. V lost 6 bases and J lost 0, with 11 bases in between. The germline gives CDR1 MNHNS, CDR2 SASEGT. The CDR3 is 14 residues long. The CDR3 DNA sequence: TGTGCCAGCAGGATCGGGCATCTGAACACTGAAGCTTTCTTT. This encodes CASRIGHLNTEAFF.

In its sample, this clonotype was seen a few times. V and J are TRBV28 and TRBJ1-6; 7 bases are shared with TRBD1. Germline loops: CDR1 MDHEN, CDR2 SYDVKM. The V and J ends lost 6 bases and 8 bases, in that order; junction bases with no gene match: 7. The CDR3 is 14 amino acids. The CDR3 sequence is CASSLTGLDSPLHF. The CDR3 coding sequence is TGTGCCAGCAGCTTGACAGGGTTGGATTCACCCCTCCACTTT. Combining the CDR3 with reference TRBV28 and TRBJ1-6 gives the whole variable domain DVKVTQSSRYLVKRTGEKVFLECVQDMDHENMFWYRQDPGLGLRLIYFSYDVKMKEKGDIPEGYSVSREKKERFSLILESASTNQTSMYLCASSLTGLDSPLHFGNGTRLTVT.

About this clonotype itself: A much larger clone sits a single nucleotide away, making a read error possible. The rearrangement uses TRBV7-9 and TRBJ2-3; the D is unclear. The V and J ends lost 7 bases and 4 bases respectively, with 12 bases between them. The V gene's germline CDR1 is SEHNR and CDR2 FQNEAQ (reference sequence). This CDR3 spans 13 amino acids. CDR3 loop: CASNPPLPDTQYF. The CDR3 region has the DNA TGTGCCAGCAACCCCCCGCTACCAGATACGCAGTATTTT.

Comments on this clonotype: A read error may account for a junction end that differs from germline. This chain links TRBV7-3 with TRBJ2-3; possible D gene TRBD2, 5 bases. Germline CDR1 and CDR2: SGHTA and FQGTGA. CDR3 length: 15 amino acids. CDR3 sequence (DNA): TGTGCCAGCAGCTTAATTCTGAGAGGGCAGAATACGCAGTGTTTT. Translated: CASSLILRGQNTQCF.

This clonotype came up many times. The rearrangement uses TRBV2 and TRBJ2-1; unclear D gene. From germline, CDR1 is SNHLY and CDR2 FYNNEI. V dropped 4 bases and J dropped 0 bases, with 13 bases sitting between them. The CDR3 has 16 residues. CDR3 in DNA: TGTGCCAGCAGTGGGCCGTCGGGCAGCTCCTACAATGAGCAGTTCTTC. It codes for CASSGPSGSSYNEQFF.

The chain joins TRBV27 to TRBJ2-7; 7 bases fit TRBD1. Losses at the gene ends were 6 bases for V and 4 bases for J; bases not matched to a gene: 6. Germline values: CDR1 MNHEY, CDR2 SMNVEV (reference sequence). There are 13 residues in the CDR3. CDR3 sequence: CASRYGTEYEQYF. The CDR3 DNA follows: TGTGCCAGCAGATACGGGACAGAGTACGAGCAGTACTTC.

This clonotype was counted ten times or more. CDR3 loop: CASSPGAASYEQYF. The CDR3 nucleotides read TGCGCCAGCAGCCCCGGGGCCGCTTCCTACGAGCAGTACTTC. This chain uses TRBV4-3 with TRBJ2-7; D assignment may be TRBD1 or TRBD2 (5 bases each). This CDR3 has 14 amino acids. V lost 4 bases and J 1 base, leaving 11 bases between the germline ends. Germline V gene sequence: CDR1 LGHNA, CDR2 YSLEER.